This TCR beta chain came from a study of CD8 T cells in ankylosing spondylitis. TCRdb itself ran the 5' RACE reads through MiXCR, one entry per CDR3 protein. This sample has 150,000 or so distinct CDR3 sequences; about a third occur once, and the top ten carry 6%. Turning to this clonotype: What it recognizes is unknown.

General study results and limits: Clones that were linked to disease were CD8+ and were relatively rare in peripheral blood. Significant enrichment of disease-linked clones was reportedly seen in matched ankylosing spondylitis synovial fluid. In ankylosing spondylitis blood, a motif of 7 to 9 highly homologous TCR beta variants appeared characteristic.

The germline CDR1 and CDR2 sequences are DFQATT and SNEGSKA (reference sequence). The CDR3 totals 12 residues. Deletions cut 2 bases from V and 3 bases from J, with 7 bases between. The chain is built from TRBV20-1 and TRBJ1-1; D possibly corresponds to TRBD1 (5 bases). Sequencing was performed on synovial fluid, either unsorted or a sorted T cell fraction (not recorded which). This receptor was obtained from a male donor with ankylosing spondylitis. CDR3 residues: CSARRGYTEAFF. The CDR3 nucleotides read TGCAGTGCTAGAAGGGGTTACACTGAAGCTTTCTTT.